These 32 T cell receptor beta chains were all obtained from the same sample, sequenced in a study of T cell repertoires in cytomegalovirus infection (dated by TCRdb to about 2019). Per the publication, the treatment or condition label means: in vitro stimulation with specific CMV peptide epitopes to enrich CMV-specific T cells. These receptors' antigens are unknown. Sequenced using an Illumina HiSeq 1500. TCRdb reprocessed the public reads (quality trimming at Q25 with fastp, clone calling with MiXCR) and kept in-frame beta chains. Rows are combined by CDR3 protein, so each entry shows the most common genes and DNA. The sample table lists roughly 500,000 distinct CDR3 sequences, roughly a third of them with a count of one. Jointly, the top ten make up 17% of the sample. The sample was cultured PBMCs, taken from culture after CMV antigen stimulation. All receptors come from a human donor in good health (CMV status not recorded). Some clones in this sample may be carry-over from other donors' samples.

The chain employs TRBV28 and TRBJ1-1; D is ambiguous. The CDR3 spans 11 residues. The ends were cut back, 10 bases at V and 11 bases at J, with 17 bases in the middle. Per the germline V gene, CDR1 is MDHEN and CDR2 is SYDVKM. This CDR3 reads CATGAFGEAFF. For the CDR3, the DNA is TGTGCCACCGGCGCGTTCGGAGAGGCTTTCTTT.

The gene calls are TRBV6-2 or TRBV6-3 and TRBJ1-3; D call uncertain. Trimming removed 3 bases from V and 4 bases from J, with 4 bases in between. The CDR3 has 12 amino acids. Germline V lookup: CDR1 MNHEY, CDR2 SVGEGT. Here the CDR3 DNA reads TGTGCCAGCAGTTATGAAGGAAACACCATATATTTT. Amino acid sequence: CASSYEGNTIYF.

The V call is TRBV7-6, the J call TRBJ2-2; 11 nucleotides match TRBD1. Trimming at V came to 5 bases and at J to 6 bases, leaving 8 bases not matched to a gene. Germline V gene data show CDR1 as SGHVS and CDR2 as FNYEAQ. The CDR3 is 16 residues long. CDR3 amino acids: CASSPRTGGGPGELFF. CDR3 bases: TGTGCCAGCAGCCCCCGGACAGGGGGCGGGCCCGGGGAGCTGTTTTTT.

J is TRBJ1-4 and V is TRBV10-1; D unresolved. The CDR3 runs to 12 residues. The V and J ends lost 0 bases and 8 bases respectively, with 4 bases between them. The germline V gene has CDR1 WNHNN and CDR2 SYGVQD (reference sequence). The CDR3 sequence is CASSESLEKLFF. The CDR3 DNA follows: TGCGCCAGCAGTGAGTCTCTCGAAAAACTGTTTTTT.

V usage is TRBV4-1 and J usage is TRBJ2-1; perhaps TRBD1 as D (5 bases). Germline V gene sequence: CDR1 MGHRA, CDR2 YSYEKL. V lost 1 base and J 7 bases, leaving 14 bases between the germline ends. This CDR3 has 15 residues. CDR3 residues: CASSQVSAGKNEQFF. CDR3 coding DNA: TGCGCCAGCAGCCAAGTGTCGGCAGGGAAAAATGAGCAGTTCTTC.

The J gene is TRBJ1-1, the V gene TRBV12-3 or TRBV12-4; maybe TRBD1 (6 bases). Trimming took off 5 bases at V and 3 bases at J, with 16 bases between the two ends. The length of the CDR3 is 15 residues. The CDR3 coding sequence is TGTGCCAGCAGTACTCCAGGGGCACTAGACACTGAAGCTTTCTTT. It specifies CASSTPGALDTEAFF.

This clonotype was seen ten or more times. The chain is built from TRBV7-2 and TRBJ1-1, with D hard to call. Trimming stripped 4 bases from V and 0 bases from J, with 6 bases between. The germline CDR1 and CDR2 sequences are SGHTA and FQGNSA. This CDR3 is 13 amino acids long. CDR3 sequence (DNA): TGTGCCAGCAGCTCGAGCATGAACACTGAAGCTTTCTTT. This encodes CASSSSMNTEAFF.

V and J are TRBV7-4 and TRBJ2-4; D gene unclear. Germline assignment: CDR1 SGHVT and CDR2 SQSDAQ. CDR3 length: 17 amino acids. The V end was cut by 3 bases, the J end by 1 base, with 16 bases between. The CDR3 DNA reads TGTGCCAGCAGCTTCGTCCTAGGTTTCCACGCCAAAAACATTCAGTACTTC. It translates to CASSFVLGFHAKNIQYF.

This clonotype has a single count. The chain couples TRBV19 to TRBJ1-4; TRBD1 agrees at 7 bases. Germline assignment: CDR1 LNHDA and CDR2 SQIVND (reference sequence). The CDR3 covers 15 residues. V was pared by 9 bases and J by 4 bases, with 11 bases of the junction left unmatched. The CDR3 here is CASSALQGINEKLFF. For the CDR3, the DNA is TGTGCCAGCAGTGCATTACAGGGGATTAATGAAAAACTGTTTTTT.

DNA of the CDR3: TGTGCCAGCAGCTTAGCTCGACTAGCCCACACCGGGGAGCTGTTTTTT. Translated: CASSLARLAHTGELFF. J is TRBJ2-2 and V is TRBV7-8, with 7 bases lining up with TRBD2. J lost 3 bases, V lost 0 bases, and 4 bases had no gene match. The CDR3 is 16 residues long. Germline CDR1 and CDR2: SGHVS and FQNEAQ.

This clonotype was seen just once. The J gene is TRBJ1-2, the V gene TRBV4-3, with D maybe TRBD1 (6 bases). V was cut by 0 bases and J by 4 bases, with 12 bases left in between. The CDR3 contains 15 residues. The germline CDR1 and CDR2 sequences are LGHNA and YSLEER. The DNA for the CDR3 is TGCGCCAGCAGCCAAGAGGGGAGACAGGTCTATGGCTACACCTTC. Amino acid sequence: CASSQEGRQVYGYTF.

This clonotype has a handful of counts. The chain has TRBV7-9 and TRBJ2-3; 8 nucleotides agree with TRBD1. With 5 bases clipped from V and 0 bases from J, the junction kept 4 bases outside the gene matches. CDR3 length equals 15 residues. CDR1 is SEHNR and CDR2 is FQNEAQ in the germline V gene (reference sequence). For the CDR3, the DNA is TGTGCCAGCAGCCGACAGGGGTCAAGCACAGATACGCAGTATTTT. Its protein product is CASSRQGSSTDTQYF. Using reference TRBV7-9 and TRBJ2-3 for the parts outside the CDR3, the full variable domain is DTGVSQNPRHKITKRGQNVTFRCDPISEHNRLYWYRQTLGQGPEFLTYFQNEAQLEKSRLLSDRFSAERPKGSFSTLEIQRTEQGDSAMYLCASSRQGSSTDTQYFGPGTRLTVL.

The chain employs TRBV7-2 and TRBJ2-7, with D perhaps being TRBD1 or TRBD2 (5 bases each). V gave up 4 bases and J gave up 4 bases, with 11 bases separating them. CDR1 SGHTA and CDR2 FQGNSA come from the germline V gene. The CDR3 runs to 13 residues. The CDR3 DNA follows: TGTGCCAGCAGCTCCCCCGGGGCGTACGAGCAGTACGTC. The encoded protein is CASSSPGAYEQYV.

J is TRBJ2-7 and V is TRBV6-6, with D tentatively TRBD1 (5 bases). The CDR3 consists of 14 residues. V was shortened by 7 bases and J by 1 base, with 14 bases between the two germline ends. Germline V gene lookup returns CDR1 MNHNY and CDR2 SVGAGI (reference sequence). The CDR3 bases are TGTGCCAGCAACGGACAAGTGAGTTCCTACGAGCAGTACTTC. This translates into CASNGQVSSYEQYF.

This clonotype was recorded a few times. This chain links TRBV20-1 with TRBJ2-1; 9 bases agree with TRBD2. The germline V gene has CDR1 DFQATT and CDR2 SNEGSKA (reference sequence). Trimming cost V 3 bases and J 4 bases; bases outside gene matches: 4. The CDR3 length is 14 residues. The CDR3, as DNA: TGCAGTGCTAGTCCCCTAGCGGGATACAATGAGCAGTTCTTC. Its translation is CSASPLAGYNEQFF.

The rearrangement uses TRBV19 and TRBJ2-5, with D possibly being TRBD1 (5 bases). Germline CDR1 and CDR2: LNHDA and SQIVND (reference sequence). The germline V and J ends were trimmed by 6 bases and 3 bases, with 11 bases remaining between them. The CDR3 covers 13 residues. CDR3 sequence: CASRQGREETQYF. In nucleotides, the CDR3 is TGTGCCAGTAGGCAGGGCAGAGAAGAGACCCAGTACTTC.

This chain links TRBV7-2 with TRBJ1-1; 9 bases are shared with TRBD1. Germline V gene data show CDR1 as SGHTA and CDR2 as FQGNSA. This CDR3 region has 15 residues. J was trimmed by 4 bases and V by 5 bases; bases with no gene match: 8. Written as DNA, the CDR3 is TGTGCCAGCAGCGCCCAACAGGGGGCCGGCACTGAAGCTTTCTTT. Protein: CASSAQQGAGTEAFF.

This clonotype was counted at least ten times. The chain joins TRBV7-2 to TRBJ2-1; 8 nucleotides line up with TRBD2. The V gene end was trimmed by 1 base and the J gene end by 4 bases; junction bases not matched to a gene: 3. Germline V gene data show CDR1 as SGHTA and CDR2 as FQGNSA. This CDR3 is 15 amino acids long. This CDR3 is CASSLDSGSYNEQFF. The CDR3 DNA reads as TGTGCCAGCAGCTTAGACAGCGGGAGTTACAATGAGCAGTTCTTC.

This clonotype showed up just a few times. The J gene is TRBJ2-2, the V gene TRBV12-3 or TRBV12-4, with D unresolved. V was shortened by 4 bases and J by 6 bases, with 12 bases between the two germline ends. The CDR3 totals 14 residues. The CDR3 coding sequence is TGTGCCAGCAGTTGGGGTGCAGCAGCCGGGGAGCTGTTTTTT. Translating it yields CASSWGAAAGELFF.

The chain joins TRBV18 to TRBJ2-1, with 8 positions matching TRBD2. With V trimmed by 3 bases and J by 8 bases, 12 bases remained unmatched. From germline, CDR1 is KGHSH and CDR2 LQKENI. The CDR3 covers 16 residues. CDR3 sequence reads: CASSPSPGLGSYEQFF. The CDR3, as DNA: TGTGCCAGCTCACCTTCCCCGGGACTAGGAAGCTATGAGCAGTTCTTC.

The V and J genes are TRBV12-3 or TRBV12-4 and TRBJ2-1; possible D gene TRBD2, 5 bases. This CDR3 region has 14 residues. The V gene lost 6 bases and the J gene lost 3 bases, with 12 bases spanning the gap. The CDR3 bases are TGTGCCAGCAGCCATAGCGCGAACTACAATGAGCAGTTCTTC. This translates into CASSHSANYNEQFF.

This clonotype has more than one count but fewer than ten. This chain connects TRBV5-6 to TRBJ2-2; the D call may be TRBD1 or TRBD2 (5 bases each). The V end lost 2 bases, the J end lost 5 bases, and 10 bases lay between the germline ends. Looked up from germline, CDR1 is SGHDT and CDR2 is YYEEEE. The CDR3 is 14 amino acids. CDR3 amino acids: CASSFGGGTGELFF. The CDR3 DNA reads TGTGCCAGCAGCTTCGGTGGGGGAACCGGGGAGCTGTTTTTT.

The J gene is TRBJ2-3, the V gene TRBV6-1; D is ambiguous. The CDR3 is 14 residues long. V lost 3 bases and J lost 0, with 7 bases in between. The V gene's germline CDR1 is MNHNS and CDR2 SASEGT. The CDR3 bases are TGTGCCAGCAGTGATATGGACAGCACAGATACGCAGTATTTT. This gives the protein CASSDMDSTDTQYF.

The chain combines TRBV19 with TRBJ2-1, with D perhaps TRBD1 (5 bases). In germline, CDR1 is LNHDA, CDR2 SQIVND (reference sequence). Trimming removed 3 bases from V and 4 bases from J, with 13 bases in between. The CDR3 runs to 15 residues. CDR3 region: CASSISGRMYNEQFF. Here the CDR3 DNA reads TGTGCCAGTAGTATTTCAGGGCGCATGTACAATGAGCAGTTCTTC. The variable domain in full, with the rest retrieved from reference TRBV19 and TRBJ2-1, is DGGITQSPKYLFRKEGQNVTLSCEQNLNHDAMYWYRQDPGQGLRLIYYSQIVNDFQKGDIAEGYSVSREKKESFPLTVTSAQKNPTAFYLCASSISGRMYNEQFFGPGTRLTVL.

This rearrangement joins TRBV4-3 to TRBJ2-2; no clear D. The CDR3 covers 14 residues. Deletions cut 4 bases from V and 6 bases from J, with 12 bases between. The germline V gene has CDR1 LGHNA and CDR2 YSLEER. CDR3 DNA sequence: TGCGCCAGCAGCCTTAGGATCCAGGCCGGGGAGCTGTTTTTT. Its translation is CASSLRIQAGELFF.

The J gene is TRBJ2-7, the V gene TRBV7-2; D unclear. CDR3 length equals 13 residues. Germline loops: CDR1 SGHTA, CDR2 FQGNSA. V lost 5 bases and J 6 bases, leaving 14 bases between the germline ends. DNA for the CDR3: TGTGCCAGCAGCATCTATATGGACGGCGAGCAGTACGTC. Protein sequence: CASSIYMDGEQYV.

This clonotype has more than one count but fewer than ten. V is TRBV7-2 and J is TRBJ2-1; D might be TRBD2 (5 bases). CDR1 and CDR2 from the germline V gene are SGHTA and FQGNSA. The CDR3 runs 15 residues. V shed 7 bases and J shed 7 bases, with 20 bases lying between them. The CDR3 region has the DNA TGTGCCAGCACGGATATGGCGGGTTTATTTAATGAGCAGTTCTTC. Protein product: CASTDMAGLFNEQFF.

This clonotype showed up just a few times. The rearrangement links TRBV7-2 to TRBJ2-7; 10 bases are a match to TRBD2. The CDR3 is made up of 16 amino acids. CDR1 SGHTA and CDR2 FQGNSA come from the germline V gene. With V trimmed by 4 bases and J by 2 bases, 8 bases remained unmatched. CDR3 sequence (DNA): TGTGCCAGCAGCTCGGCATGGACTAGCGGAGCCTACGAGCAGTACTTC. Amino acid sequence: CASSSAWTSGAYEQYF.

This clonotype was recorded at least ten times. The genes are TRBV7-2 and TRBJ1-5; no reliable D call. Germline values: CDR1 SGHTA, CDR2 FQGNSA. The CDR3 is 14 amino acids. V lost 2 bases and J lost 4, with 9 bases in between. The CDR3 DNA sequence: TGTGCCAGCAGCTTAATCGGCGGAAATCAGCCCCAGCATTTT. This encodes CASSLIGGNQPQHF.

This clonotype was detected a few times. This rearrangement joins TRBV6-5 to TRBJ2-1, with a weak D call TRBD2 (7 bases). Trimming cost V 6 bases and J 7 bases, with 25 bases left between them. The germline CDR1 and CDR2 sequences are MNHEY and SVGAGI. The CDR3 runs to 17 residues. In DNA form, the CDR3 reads TGTGCCAGCAGAAAACATACTAGCGCCAGGGGAGGGAATGAGCAGTTCTTC. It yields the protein CASRKHTSARGGNEQFF.

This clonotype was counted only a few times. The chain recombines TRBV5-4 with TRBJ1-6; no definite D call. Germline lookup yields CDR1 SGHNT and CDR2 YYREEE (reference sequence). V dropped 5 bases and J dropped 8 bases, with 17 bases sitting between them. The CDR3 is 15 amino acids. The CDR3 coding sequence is TGTGCCAGCAGAACTATGTCGGCCGGAGATTCACCCCTCCACTTT. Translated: CASRTMSAGDSPLHF.

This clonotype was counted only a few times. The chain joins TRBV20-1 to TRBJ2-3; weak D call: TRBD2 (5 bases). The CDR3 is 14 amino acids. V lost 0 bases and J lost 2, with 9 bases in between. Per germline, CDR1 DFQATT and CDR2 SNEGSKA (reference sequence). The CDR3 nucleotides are TGCAGTGCTAGAGAGACGGGAAACACAGATACGCAGTATTTT. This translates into CSARETGNTDTQYF.